The 2 T cell receptor beta chains below were found in one sample sequenced in a study of CD8 T cells in ankylosing spondylitis. MiXCR was run by TCRdb on the 5' RACE reads, yielding one entry per CDR3 protein. There are approximately 150,000 distinct CDR3 sequences in the sample; around 32% occur only once, and around 6.2% lies in the top ten. Sequencing was done on a sample of synovial fluid, either unsorted or a sorted T cell fraction (not recorded which). Receptor source: a male donor with ankylosing spondylitis.

V usage is TRBV11-2 and J usage is TRBJ2-6; no definite D call. This CDR3 contains 18 residues. Trimming took 1 base from V and 0 from J, leaving 13 bases between them. Germline CDR1 is SGHAT and CDR2 is FQNNGV. CDR3 nucleotide sequence: TGTGCCAGCAGCTTAGTAGGAGCGAATCCCTCTGGGGCCAACGTCCTGACTTTC. Amino acids: CASSLVGANPSGANVLTF.

Only a few counts were recorded for this clonotype. The rearrangement joins TRBV9 to TRBJ1-2; TRBD1 matches 9 bases. Germline CDR1 is SGDLS and CDR2 is YYNGEE. Trimming took 3 bases from V and 4 from J; bases not matched to a gene: 16. The length of the CDR3 is 18 residues. The CDR3 DNA is TGTGCCAGCAGCGGACAGGGACAGGGAGAGGGTAGAGGCTATGGCTACACCTTC. This encodes CASSGQGQGEGRGYGYTF.